The entry that follows covers one TCR beta chain sequence. What it recognizes is unknown. The ends were cut back, 3 bases at V and 7 bases at J, with 13 bases in the middle. Germline assignment: CDR1 SEHNR and CDR2 FQNEAQ (reference sequence). This CDR3 spans 13 amino acids. The record originates from a study of T cells in Graves' hyperthyroidism and ophthalmopathy. General study results and limits: A median 6.5 months before onset, the model predicted ophthalmopathy. The blood repertoire included most of the expanded thyroid clonotypes above 0.001.

It was uncontrolled infection, other autoimmune disease, pregnancy or lactation that excluded patients. Orbital computed tomography, thyroid ultrasound, serum thyroxine and TRAb, and clinical symptoms together informed the diagnoses. The source material, RNA transcripts, was used to amplify TCR beta CDR3 regions. Researchers ran a first-round RT-PCR on the TCR CDR3 using the HTBI primer set. TCRdb processed the multiplex PCR reads anew with MiXCR; each CDR3 protein has one entry. This table holds more than 550,000 distinct CDR3 sequences, just under 45% found once. The receptor's source is an adult man with Graves' disease, either hyperthyroidism or ophthalmopathy (not recorded which). Sequencing was performed on peripheral blood or thyroid tissue (not recorded which). The chain is built from TRBV7-9 and TRBJ2-7, with D possibly TRBD2 on 5 matching bases. The CDR3 reads CASSLDWSGEQYF. CDR3 coding DNA: TGTGCCAGCAGCTTGGACTGGTCGGGGGAGCAGTACTTC.